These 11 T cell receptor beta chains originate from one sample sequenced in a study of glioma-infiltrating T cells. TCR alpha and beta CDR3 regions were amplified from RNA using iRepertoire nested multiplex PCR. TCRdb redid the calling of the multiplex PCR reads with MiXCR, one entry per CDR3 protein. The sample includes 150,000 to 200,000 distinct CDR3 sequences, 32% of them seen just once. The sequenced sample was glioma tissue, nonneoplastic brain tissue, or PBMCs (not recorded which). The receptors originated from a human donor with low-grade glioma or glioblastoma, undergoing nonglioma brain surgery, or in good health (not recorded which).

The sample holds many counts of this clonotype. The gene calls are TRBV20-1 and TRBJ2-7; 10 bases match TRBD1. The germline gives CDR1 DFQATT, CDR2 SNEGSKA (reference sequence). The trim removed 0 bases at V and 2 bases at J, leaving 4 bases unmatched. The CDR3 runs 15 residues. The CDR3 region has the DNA TGCAGTGCTAGAGACCGGGACAGGGGTACCTACGAGCAGTACTTC. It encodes CSARDRDRGTYEQYF.

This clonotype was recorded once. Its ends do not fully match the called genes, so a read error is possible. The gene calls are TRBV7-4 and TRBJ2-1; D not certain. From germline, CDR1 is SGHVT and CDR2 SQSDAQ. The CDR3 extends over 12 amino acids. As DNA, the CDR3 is TGTGCCAGCAGTTTAGGGAATGGTGAGCAGTTCTTC. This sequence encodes CASSLGNGEQFF.

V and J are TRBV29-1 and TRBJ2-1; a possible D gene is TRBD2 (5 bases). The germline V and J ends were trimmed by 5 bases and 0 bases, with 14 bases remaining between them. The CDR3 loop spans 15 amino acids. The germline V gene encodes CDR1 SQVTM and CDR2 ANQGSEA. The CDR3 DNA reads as TGCAGCGTTAAAGCCGGGGTTAGCTCCTACAATGAGCAGTTCTTC. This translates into CSVKAGVSSYNEQFF.

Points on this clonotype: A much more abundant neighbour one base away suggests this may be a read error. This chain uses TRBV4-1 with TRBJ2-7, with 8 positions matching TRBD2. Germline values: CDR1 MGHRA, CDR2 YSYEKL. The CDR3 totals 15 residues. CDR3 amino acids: CASSQIGGGQYERYF. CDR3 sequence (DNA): TGCGCCAGCAGCCAGATCGGGGGGGGGCAGTACGAGCGGTACTTC.

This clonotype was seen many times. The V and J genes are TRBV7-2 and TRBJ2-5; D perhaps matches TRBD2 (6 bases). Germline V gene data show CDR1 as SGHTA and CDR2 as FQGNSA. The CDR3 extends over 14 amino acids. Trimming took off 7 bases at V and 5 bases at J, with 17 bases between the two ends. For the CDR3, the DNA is TGTGCCAGCACCACGACTAGTAAAAGGGAGACCCAGTACTTC. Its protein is CASTTTSKRETQYF.

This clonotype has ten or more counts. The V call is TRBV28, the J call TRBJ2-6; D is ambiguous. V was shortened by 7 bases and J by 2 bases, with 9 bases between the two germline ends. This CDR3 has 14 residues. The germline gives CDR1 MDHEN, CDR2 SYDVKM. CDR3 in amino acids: CASTVGAGANVLTF. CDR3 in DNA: TGTGCCAGCACGGTGGGCGCTGGGGCCAACGTCCTGACTTTC.

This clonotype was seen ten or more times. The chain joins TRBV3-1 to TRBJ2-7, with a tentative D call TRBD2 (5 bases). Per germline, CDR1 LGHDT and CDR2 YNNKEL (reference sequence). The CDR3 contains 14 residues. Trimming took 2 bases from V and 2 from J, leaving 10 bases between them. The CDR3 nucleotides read TGTGCCAGCAGCCAACCACTAGTTCCCTACGAGCAGTACTTC. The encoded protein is CASSQPLVPYEQYF.

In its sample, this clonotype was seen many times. CDR3 in DNA: TGCAGTGCTTCAGGGGTGGCTCAGCCCCAGCATTTT. Translating gives CSASGVAQPQHF. The chain carries TRBV20-1 and TRBJ1-5, with D possibly TRBD1 on 6 matching bases. Per germline, CDR1 DFQATT and CDR2 SNEGSKA (reference sequence). V was trimmed by 5 bases and J by 6 bases, leaving 11 bases between them. This CDR3 comprises 12 residues.

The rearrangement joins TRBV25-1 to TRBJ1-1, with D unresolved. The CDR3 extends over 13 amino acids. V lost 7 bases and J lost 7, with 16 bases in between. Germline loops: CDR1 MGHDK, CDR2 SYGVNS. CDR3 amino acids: CASKGRGISEAFF. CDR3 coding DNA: TGTGCCAGCAAAGGTCGGGGTATCAGTGAAGCTTTCTTT.

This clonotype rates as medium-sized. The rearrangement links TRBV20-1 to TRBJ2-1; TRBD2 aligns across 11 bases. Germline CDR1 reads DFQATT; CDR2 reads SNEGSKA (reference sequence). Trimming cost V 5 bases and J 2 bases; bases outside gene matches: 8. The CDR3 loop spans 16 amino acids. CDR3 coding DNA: TGCAGTGCTGAGGCGGTGGGACTAGCGGCCTACAATGAGCAGTTCTTC. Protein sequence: CSAEAVGLAAYNEQFF.

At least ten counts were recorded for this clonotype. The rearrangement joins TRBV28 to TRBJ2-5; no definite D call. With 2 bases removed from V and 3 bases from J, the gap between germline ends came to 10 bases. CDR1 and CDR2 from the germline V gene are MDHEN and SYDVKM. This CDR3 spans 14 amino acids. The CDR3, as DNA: TGTGCCAGCAGTTTAAGTTTGGAAGAAGAGACCCAGTACTTC. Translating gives CASSLSLEEETQYF.